What follows is one T cell receptor (beta chain) and its context. Germline CDR1 and CDR2: SEHNR and FQNEAQ (reference sequence). Trimming took 5 bases from V and 3 from J, leaving 16 bases between them. The length of the CDR3 is 15 residues. This record comes from a study of T cell responses to AZD1222 COVID-19 vaccine. Libraries were prepared by immunoSEQ multiplex PCR; TCRdb keeps only in-frame clonotypes and omits some of them. This table holds fewer than 85,000 clones, 88% found once. This sequence was found in an adult who received the MenACWY meningococcal vaccine as a control. Source: peripheral blood, taken 28 days after the second dose of the MenACWY control vaccine. V and J are TRBV7-9 and TRBJ1-1; D may be TRBD1 (6 bases). The CDR3 DNA reads TGTGCCAGCAGCCCGCGGACAGCTCAGGACACTGAAGCTTTCTTT. This gives the protein CASSPRTAQDTEAFF.